This TCR beta chain originates from a study of cytomegalovirus exposure and HLA in healthy donors. Germline assignment: CDR1 SGHNT and CDR2 YYREEE (reference sequence). The V segment lost 3 bases and the J segment 3 bases; nucleotides outside the gene matches: 14. The CDR3 covers 20 residues. With 60 Vbeta and 13 Jbeta primers, the PCR was carried out. The protocol was immunoSEQ multiplex PCR, while the TCRdb copy is restricted to in-frame clones and leaves out a portion. Of approximately 150,000 clones listed, about four fifths were seen once; the top ten hold about 7%. The sample taken for sequencing was PBMCs. The chain joins TRBV5-4 to TRBJ2-3; 15 bases are shared with TRBD2. This sequence originates from a man aged 30 to 45 in good health and CMV-seropositive. The CDR3 is CASSSRWGPGLAGGTDTQYF. The CDR3 DNA is TGTGCCAGCAGCTCTCGCTGGGGACCGGGACTAGCGGGAGGAACAGATACGCAGTATTTT.